Presented here are 8 T cell receptor beta chains from one specimen sequenced in a study of shared clonotypes between healthy human individuals. The data were produced by immunoSEQ multiplex PCR, yet TCRdb's version contains in-frame clones alone and is incomplete. The sample holds over 2 million clones, 85% to 95% seen once. The specimen sequenced was naive CD4+ T cells from PBMCs. As to subset: CD45RA+ positively selected. All receptors come from a young man in good health. Some clones in this sample may be carry-over from other donors' samples.

The chain employs TRBV29-1 and TRBJ2-7; D may be TRBD1 (6 bases). CDR1 is SQVTM, CDR2 ANQGSEA, per germline. The CDR3 runs to 13 residues. V was shortened by 6 bases and J by 7 bases, with 19 bases between the two germline ends. The CDR3 nucleotides read TGCAGCGTGAAGACAGGTTCACTTCGGGAGCAGTACTTC. Its translation: CSVKTGSLREQYF.

The V call is TRBV28, the J call TRBJ2-1, with D possibly matching TRBD2 (5 bases). The CDR3 runs to 12 residues. CDR1 and CDR2 (germline): MDHEN, SYDVKM. With 5 bases removed from V and 16 bases from J, the gap between germline ends came to 18 bases. Here the CDR3 reads CASSPSSSLGFF. Here the CDR3 DNA reads TGTGCCAGCAGTCCATCATCTAGCTTAGGCTTCTTC. The full variable domain, its missing parts supplied by reference TRBV28 and TRBJ2-1, is DVKVTQSSRYLVKRTGEKVFLECVQDMDHENMFWYRQDPGLGLRLIYFSYDVKMKEKGDIPEGYSVSREKKERFSLILESASTNQTSMYLCASSPSSSLGFFGPGTRLTVL.

J is TRBJ2-7 and V is TRBV7-3, with TRBD2 matching over 9 bases. Trimming removed 5 bases from V and 13 bases from J; junction bases left unmatched: 15. CDR1 and CDR2 (germline): SGHTA, FQGTGA. The CDR3 spans 14 residues. CDR3 sequence reads: CASSPRGGEREAYF. The CDR3 coding sequence is TGTGCCAGCAGCCCAAGGGGGGGCGAGCGGGAGGCCTACTTC.

V is TRBV7-3 and J is TRBJ2-3; 8 bases line up with TRBD2. CDR1 and CDR2 (germline): SGHTA, FQGTGA. J gave up 0 bases and V 6 bases, and 5 bases lay outside the gene matches. The CDR3 consists of 15 residues. The DNA of the CDR3 is TGTGCCAGCAGGTATAGCGGGAAGAGCACAGATACGCAGTATTTT. This translates into CASRYSGKSTDTQYF.

To note about this clone: This sample also contains other DNA sequences that code for the same CDR3. The chain uses TRBV28 and TRBJ1-2; D is possibly TRBD1 (5 bases). CDR3 size: 13 residues. V gave up 3 bases and J gave up 6 bases, with 11 bases separating them. Per the germline V gene, CDR1 is MDHEN and CDR2 is SYDVKM. CDR3 sequence: CASSFRAGHGYTF. The CDR3 nucleotides are TGTGCCAGCAGTTTTAGGGCAGGGCATGGCTACACCTTC.

This rearrangement joins TRBV6-1 to TRBJ1-5, with D possibly matching TRBD1 (5 bases). Germline V CDR1 and CDR2: MNHNS, SASEGT. V lost 6 bases and J lost 3, with 15 bases in between. The CDR3 contains 15 residues. CDR3: CASSRGLPANQPQHF. CDR3 sequence (DNA): TGTGCCAGCAGCCGGGGCCTACCTGCCAATCAGCCCCAGCATTTT.

The sample holds a few counts of this clone. This chain connects TRBV10-3 to TRBJ2-1, with no clear D. Germline CDR1 reads ENHRY; CDR2 reads SYGVKD. V shed 6 bases and J shed 5 bases, with 11 bases lying between them. CDR3 length: 13 amino acids. The DNA of the CDR3 is TGTGCCATCAGGGTCTCCCCGGACAATGAGCAGTTCTTC. This translates into CAIRVSPDNEQFF.

The V call is TRBV11-3, the J call TRBJ2-1, with D uncertain. Looked up from germline, CDR1 is SGHNT and CDR2 is YENEEA. Trimming took 5 bases from V and 0 from J, leaving 11 bases between them. The CDR3 totals 15 residues. The CDR3 region has the DNA TGTGCCAGCAGCCCACGGGTGAGCTCCTACAATGAGCAGTTCTTC. This gives the protein CASSPRVSSYNEQFF. Variable domain in full (rest from reference TRBV11-3 and TRBJ2-1): EAGVVQSPRYKIIEKKQPVAFWCNPISGHNTLYWYLQNLGQGPELLIRYENEEAVDDSQLPKDRFSAERLKGVDSTLKIQPAELGDSAVYLCASSPRVSSYNEQFFGPGTRLTVL.